This T cell receptor (beta chain) was captured by sequencing in a study of blood T cell repertoires in COVID-19. Background on the study: Specimens from acute and convalescent COVID-19 originated in the United States, Italy and Spain. PBMCs, B-cell-depleted T cells, or T cells provided the cDNA or gDNA that made up the material.

Original handling: By means of reference gene primer amplification, nucleated cell counts were estimated. The method was immunoSEQ multiplex PCR; TCRdb's version includes in-frame clones alone and lacks a portion of them. V, J and clone size were drawn from that table, and D and trimming were deduced from the DNA. Of some 80,000 clones in the sample, about 85% were seen once. CDR1 and CDR2 (germline): KGHSH, LQKENI. The CDR3 totals 16 residues. Trimming cost V 4 bases and J 4 bases, with 14 bases left between them. The receptor was isolated from a man at least 80 years old with active or convalescent COVID-19. Sequencing was performed on peripheral blood. V usage is TRBV18 and J usage is TRBJ1-6; the D gene is possibly TRBD1 (5 bases). The chain's CDR3 is CASSRGTGPYNSPLHF. The CDR3, as DNA: TGTGCCAGCTCACGGGGCACAGGCCCTTATAATTCACCCCTCCACTTT.